This TCR beta chain emerged from a study of lymphopenia after photon versus proton radiotherapy (dated by TCRdb to the late 2010s). Background for the entire study: The study compared the immunological effects of photon versus proton radiation therapy in patients with gastrointestinal tumors who developed high-grade lymphopenia. The goal of the study was to characterize the differences between the two radiation modalities in how they affect the immune system. A cohort of around 18 patients with gastrointestinal tumors who received either photon or proton therapy and subsequently developed lymphopenia was included. Study-level results and caveats: Across the cohort, a larger post-nadir drop in TCR diversity was inversely correlated with overall survival time among patients who died. The survival association was assessed only in patients who died, and better survival with proton therapy was presented by the authors as a possibility rather than a demonstrated result. Once the lymphocyte count had reached its nadir, the repertoires of photon-treated patients showed oligoclonal expansion, particularly of CD8+ Temra cells, and this expansion drove the decline in diversity. Proton-treated patients stayed relatively stable during treatment, while photon-treated patients lost naive T cells and TCR diversity and gained effector/memory populations.

Libraries were made using the immunoSEQ multiplex PCR assay. Alongside multiparametric flow cytometry, deep sequencing of rearranged TCR beta loci was used to profile the T cell repertoires. As stored in TCRdb, this immuneACCESS dataset retains in-frame rearrangements with V and J assigned. A fraction of the clones does not appear; measured against another copy, unresolved V genes explain less than half of the discrepancy, and the remainder lacks a known reason. For this sample the table gives roughly 26,000 clones, of which more than 75% were detected only once. The ten biggest clones cover about a quarter of the sample. V and J are trimmed by 5 bases and 7 bases, and the gene matches miss 7 bases of the junction. In the germline V gene, CDR1 corresponds to SGHTA and CDR2 to FQGNSA. The CDR3, from cysteine to phenylalanine, totals 15 residues. The only DNA kept is the CDR3, 45 bases in frame from the first base.

Comments on this clone: Which antigen it targets is not known. Base qualities are missing; no much larger clone stands one base away.

The receptor chain draws on TRBV7-2 and TRBJ1-6; TRBD1 matches 8 bases in the middle. Sequencing was performed on peripheral blood, taken from a patient treated with photon-based radiotherapy. This clonotype was obtained from a middle-aged man with gastric cancer. The CDR3 has the sequence CASSPRTGLNSPLHF. The bases are TGTGCCAGCAGCCCCCGGACAGGGTTGAATTCACCCCTCCACTTT.